The rows below give T cell receptor beta chains drawn from one sample of a study of shared clonotypes between healthy human individuals. Libraries were prepared by immunoSEQ multiplex PCR; TCRdb keeps only in-frame clonotypes and omits some of them. The table has 1.5 million to 2.5 million clones, less than 95% seen once; the top ten hold around 1%. Sequenced: naive CD8+ T cells sorted from blood. These TCRs come from a young man in good health. CDR3s include the opening cysteine and the closing phenylalanine or tryptophan. A D gene is named only where the DNA matches it firmly. Clone sizes are given selectively: once, few, many, or a class where the clone is expanded.

TGTGCCAGTAGTCTCGGACGGGCCTACGAGCAGTACTTC	CASSLGRAYEQYF	-	-	TRBJ2-7	TRBV19
TGTGCCAGCAGCTTGGTAGGGCAGGGGGCATCCCAAGAGACCCAGTACTTC	CASSLVGQGASQETQYF	-	TRBD1	TRBJ2-5	TRBV5-5
TGTGCCAGCTCGGCGGGGAACACTGAAGCTTTCTTT	CASSAGNTEAFF	once	-	TRBJ1-1	TRBV6-5
TGTGCCAGCAGCGCGAACACCGGGACTAGCGGGAGGAGATACGAGCAGTACTTC	CASSANTGTSGRRYEQYF	once	TRBD2	TRBJ2-7	TRBV7-9
TGTGCCAGCAGTGCAGGGGTCTGGGGGTCACCCCTCCACTTT	CASSAGVWGSPLHF	-	-	TRBJ1-6	TRBV27
TGCGCCAGCAGCCAAGTCCTAGCGGGCTACTACGAGCAGTACTTC	CASSQVLAGYYEQYF	-	TRBD2	TRBJ2-7	TRBV4-3
TGTGCCAGCAGTTACTCGAGGACAGGGCGAGAGACCCAGTACTTC	CASSYSRTGRETQYF	-	TRBD1	TRBJ2-5	TRBV6-7
TGTGCCAGCAGCTACCCCTCGACGGGGGGCTACACCTTC	CASSYPSTGGYTF	-	-	TRBJ1-2	TRBV28
TGTGCCAGTAGACACGGACAGGGCCTATATGGCTACACCTTC	CASRHGQGLYGYTF	-	TRBD1	TRBJ1-2	TRBV19
TGCGCCAGCAGCTTCGGAGGGGCCTACGAGCAGTACTTC	CASSFGGAYEQYF	few	-	TRBJ2-7	TRBV5-1
TGTGCCTGGAGCAGGGGTGTCGAGCAGTACTTC	CAWSRGVEQYF	-	-	TRBJ2-7	TRBV30
TGTGCCAGCGAGGGAAGCCGGGACACAGCCTACGAGCAGTACTTC	CASEGSRDTAYEQYF	-	-	TRBJ2-7	TRBV2
TGTGCCAGTAGTATTCTCTGGAGGGCCCGCTATGGCTACACCTTC	CASSILWRARYGYTF	-	-	TRBJ1-2	TRBV19
TGCGCCAGCAATAGCAGGGCGGGGCGCGAAGATACGCAGTATTTT	CASNSRAGREDTQYF	-	-	TRBJ2-3	TRBV5-1
TGTGCCAGCAGCTTGGTACATGGTGATAGCGGGGGACTCCCGCAGTATTTT	CASSLVHGDSGGLPQYF	-	TRBD2	TRBJ2-3	TRBV7-2
TGTGCCAGCAGCTTCTCTCTACGGGAGGGCCTAACAGATACGCAGTATTTT	CASSFSLREGLTDTQYF	-	TRBD2	TRBJ2-3	TRBV11-2
TGTGCCAGCAGCTTGACAGGGTGGGAGCAGTACTTC	CASSLTGWEQYF	once	-	TRBJ2-7	TRBV5-5
TGTGCCATCAGTGCAGACAGGGAAGAGACCCAGTACTTC	CAISADREETQYF	-	TRBD1	TRBJ2-5	TRBV10-3
TGCGCCAGCAGCCAGATGACCCCACTAGCGGAAGGCTACGAGCAGTACTTC	CASSQMTPLAEGYEQYF	-	TRBD2	TRBJ2-7	TRBV4-3
TGTGCCAGCAGTGAATATCTCCCCGGGGGCGGAGTTGAAGGCTACACCTTC	CASSEYLPGGGVEGYTF	-	-	TRBJ1-2	TRBV25-1
TGTGCCAGCTCCGCGGGAGGCGTCTACAATGAGCAGTTCTTC	CASSAGGVYNEQFF	-	TRBD2	TRBJ2-1	TRBV27
TGTGCCAGCAGCTGGGACAGGGCCGGGAATACGCAGTATTTT	CASSWDRAGNTQYF	-	TRBD1	TRBJ2-3	TRBV6-5
TGTGCCAGCAGTCCCCGTAACGGGGATCAGCCCCAGCATTTT	CASSPRNGDQPQHF	-	-	TRBJ1-5	TRBV28
TGTGCCAGCAGCCCGGATGCCTACGAGCAGTACTTC	CASSPDAYEQYF	once	-	TRBJ2-7	TRBV7-8
TGCGCCAGCAGCGCATGGGGACAGGGCGACACTGAAGCTTTCTTT	CASSAWGQGDTEAFF	-	TRBD1	TRBJ1-1	TRBV5-1
TGCGCCAGCAGCCGACTGATAGACTACGCGGGACCACTGTTTTTT	CASSRLIDYAGPLFF	-	-	TRBJ1-4	TRBV4-3
TGCGCCAGCAGCTTGGAGGAGGGAATCGGATATGGCTACACCTTC	CASSLEEGIGYGYTF	once	-	TRBJ1-2	TRBV5-1
TGTGCCACCCAGGGGGATTCTGTTTCACCCCTCCACTTT	CATQGDSVSPLHF	-	TRBD1	TRBJ1-6	TRBV5-4
TGTGCCAGCAGCTTACGTTTGGGCGGGGGCAGCACAGATACGCAGTATTTT	CASSLRLGGGSTDTQYF	-	-	TRBJ2-3	TRBV5-6
TGTGCCAGCTACGGGCACGAGCAGTACTTC	CASYGHEQYF	-	-	TRBJ2-7	TRBV6-5
TGTGCCATCAGTGATAGTAGGCAGGGTGGTGAAAAACTGTTTTTT	CAISDSRQGGEKLFF	once	-	TRBJ1-4	TRBV10-3
TGCGCCAGCAGCCAACTCGGACTAGCGGCAGTCGATGAGCAGTTCTTC	CASSQLGLAAVDEQFF	-	TRBD2	TRBJ2-1	TRBV4-1
TGTGCCAGCAGCTTGTCATTCGGGGCAGGATACGAGCAGTACTTC	CASSLSFGAGYEQYF	-	-	TRBJ2-7	TRBV5-4
TGTGCCAGCAGCCCCGTAGTGGGGGACTCTGGAAACACCATATATTTT	CASSPVVGDSGNTIYF	-	-	TRBJ1-3	TRBV13
TGTGCCAGCAGCTGGGCAGCTGGGAACACCGGGGAGCTGTTTTTT	CASSWAAGNTGELFF	-	-	TRBJ2-2	TRBV11-2
TGCGCCAGCAGCCAGGCGACAGGGAATGAGCAGTTCTTC	CASSQATGNEQFF	-	TRBD1	TRBJ2-1	TRBV4-3
TGTGCCTGGAGTGCCCCCCCGGGGATCGATGAGACCCAGTACTTC	CAWSAPPGIDETQYF	-	-	TRBJ2-5	TRBV30
TGTGCCTGGAGCGAGACCGCTCGAGGAGGCTACACCTTC	CAWSETARGGYTF	-	-	TRBJ1-2	TRBV30
TGTGCCAGCAGCCTGAGTCTAGGAAGCTATCGGGGCTACACCTTC	CASSLSLGSYRGYTF	-	-	TRBJ1-2	TRBV5-4
TGTGCCAGCAGTTACACTTTACAGGGTTTTCGAGAGACCCAGTACTTC	CASSYTLQGFRETQYF	-	-	TRBJ2-5	TRBV6-5
TGTGCCAGCAGCGTTTCCAGGGACCAAATGAACACTGAAGCTTTCTTT	CASSVSRDQMNTEAFF	-	-	TRBJ1-1	TRBV9
TGTGCCAGCAGTACGGAGGGGGGCGGCAATCAGCCCCAGCATTTT	CASSTEGGGNQPQHF	-	-	TRBJ1-5	TRBV6-5
TGTGCCAGCAGCCCGGTATTAGACTATGGCTACACCTTC	CASSPVLDYGYTF	-	-	TRBJ1-2	TRBV7-9
TGTGCCAGCAGCTCGGGCCTACCAGGGCGCCAACCCTACGAGCAGTACTTC	CASSSGLPGRQPYEQYF	-	-	TRBJ2-7	TRBV7-9
TGTGCCAGCAGAACGACAGAGAACTATGGCTACACCTTC	CASRTTENYGYTF	once	-	TRBJ1-2	TRBV2
TGTGCCAGCAGCTTTGGCGGGGTCCAAGAGACCCAGTACTTC	CASSFGGVQETQYF	-	-	TRBJ2-5	TRBV5-4
TGTGCCAGCAGCTTACGTGTAGGTAGCGCAGGTTATGAGCAGTTCTTC	CASSLRVGSAGYEQFF	-	-	TRBJ2-1	TRBV7-8
TGCAGCGTAGAACGGGACAGGGGTGTAACCGGGGAGCTGTTTTTT	CSVERDRGVTGELFF	-	TRBD1	TRBJ2-2	TRBV29-1
TGTGCCAGCACCATCGACAGAATGAACACTGAAGCTTTCTTT	CASTIDRMNTEAFF	-	-	TRBJ1-1	TRBV6-5
TGTGCCAGTAGTAGTCGGACCTCCTACGAGCAGTACTTC	CASSSRTSYEQYF	-	-	TRBJ2-7	TRBV19
TGTGCCAGCAGTTCTTTTAACGAGCAGTACTTC	CASSSFNEQYF	-	-	TRBJ2-7	TRBV27